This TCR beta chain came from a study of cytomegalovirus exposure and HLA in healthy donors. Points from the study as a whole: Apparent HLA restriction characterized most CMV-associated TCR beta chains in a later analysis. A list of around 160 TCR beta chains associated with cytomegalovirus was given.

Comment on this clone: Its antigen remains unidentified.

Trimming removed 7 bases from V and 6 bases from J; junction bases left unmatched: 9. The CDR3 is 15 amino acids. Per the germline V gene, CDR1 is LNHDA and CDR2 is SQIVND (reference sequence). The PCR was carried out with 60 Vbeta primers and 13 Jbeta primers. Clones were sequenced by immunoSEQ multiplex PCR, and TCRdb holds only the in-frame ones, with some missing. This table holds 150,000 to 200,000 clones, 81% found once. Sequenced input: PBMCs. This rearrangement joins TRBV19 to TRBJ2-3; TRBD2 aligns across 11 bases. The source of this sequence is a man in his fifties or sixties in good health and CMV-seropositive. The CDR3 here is CASTGLAGGEDTQYF. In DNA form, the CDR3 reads TGTGCCAGTACCGGGCTAGCGGGAGGCGAGGATACGCAGTATTTT. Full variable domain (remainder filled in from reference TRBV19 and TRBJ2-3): DGGITQSPKYLFRKEGQNVTLSCEQNLNHDAMYWYRQDPGQGLRLIYYSQIVNDFQKGDIAEGYSVSREKKESFPLTVTSAQKNPTAFYLCASTGLAGGEDTQYFGPGTRLTVL.